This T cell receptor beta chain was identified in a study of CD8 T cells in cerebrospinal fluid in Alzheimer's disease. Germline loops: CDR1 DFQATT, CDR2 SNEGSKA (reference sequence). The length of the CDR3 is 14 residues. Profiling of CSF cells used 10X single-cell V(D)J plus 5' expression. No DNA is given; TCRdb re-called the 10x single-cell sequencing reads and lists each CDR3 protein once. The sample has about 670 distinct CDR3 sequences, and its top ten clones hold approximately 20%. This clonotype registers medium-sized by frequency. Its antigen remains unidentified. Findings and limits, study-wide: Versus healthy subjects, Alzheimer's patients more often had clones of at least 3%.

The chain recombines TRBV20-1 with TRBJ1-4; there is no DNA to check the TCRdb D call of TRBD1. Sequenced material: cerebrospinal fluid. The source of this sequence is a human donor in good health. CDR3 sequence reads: CSARWTRFNEKLFF.